The 21 T cell receptor beta chains below were found in one sample sequenced in a study of CD8 T cells in Susac syndrome. An input of about 0.45 to 1 ug of RNA was subjected to reverse transcription using random hexamers. TCRdb processed the immunoSEQ multiplex PCR reads anew with MiXCR; each CDR3 protein has one entry. The sample holds tens of thousands of distinct CDR3 sequences, around 94% seen once. The sample consisted of CD4+ T cells from PBMCs. All receptors derive from a human donor with Susac syndrome.

The chain joins TRBV7-2 to TRBJ2-6, with 10 bases aligning to TRBD1. There are 17 residues in the CDR3. Germline V gene data show CDR1 as SGHTA and CDR2 as FQGNSA. With 5 bases clipped from V and 1 base from J, the junction kept 5 bases outside the gene matches. The CDR3 sequence: CASSPRDRGSGANVLTF. In nucleotides, the CDR3 is TGTGCCAGCAGCCCGAGGGACAGGGGATCTGGGGCCAACGTCCTGACTTTC.

The chain recombines TRBV12-3 or TRBV12-4 with TRBJ2-1, with TRBD2 identical over 14 bases. CDR3 length: 15 residues. V trimming: 6 bases; J trimming: 4 bases; junction bases outside the gene matches: 2. The CDR3 loop reads CASSRTSGGYNEQFF. Written as DNA, the CDR3 is TGTGCCAGCAGCCGGACTAGCGGGGGGTACAATGAGCAGTTCTTC.

The rearrangement links TRBV30 to TRBJ2-5; either TRBD1 or TRBD2 may fit D (5 bases each). V shed 3 bases and J shed 4 bases, with 9 bases lying between them. The germline CDR1 and CDR2 sequences are GTSNPN and SVGIG (reference sequence). This CDR3 has 12 amino acids. The CDR3, as DNA: TGTGCCTGGAGCGTTGGGGGAGAGACCCAGTACTTC. Residues: CAWSVGGETQYF.

The J gene is TRBJ2-2, the V gene TRBV27; 8 bases are a match to TRBD1. Germline CDR1 MNHEY, CDR2 SMNVEV (reference sequence). This CDR3 is built from 17 residues. After removal of 5 bases from V and 5 bases from J, the junction contained 13 bases not matched to a gene. The CDR3 here is CASSLSPWTGTTGELFF. CDR3 nucleotide sequence: TGTGCCAGCAGTCTCTCCCCCTGGACAGGGACGACCGGGGAGCTGTTTTTT.

This sequence joins TRBV20-1 and TRBJ2-4; D unclear. V lost 4 bases and J 0 bases, leaving 13 bases between the germline ends. The CDR3 consists of 15 residues. Looked up from germline, CDR1 is DFQATT and CDR2 is SNEGSKA (reference sequence). The CDR3 nucleotides are TGCAGTGCTACGGACGGCATACTAGCCAAAAACATTCAGTACTTC. This encodes CSATDGILAKNIQYF.

The sample holds a few counts of this clonotype. CDR3 nucleotide sequence: TGTGCCAGCAGTCCCCTTAGAGTAGCGGGGGTCCAAGAGACCCAGTACTTC. Encoded protein: CASSPLRVAGVQETQYF. The V call is TRBV7-3, the J call TRBJ2-5, with 9 bases lining up with TRBD2. CDR1 and CDR2 from the germline V gene are SGHTA and FQGTGA. This CDR3 spans 17 amino acids. The ends lost 6 bases at V and 1 base at J; junction bases unmatched: 12.

This sequence joins TRBV3-1 and TRBJ2-2; no firm D call. This CDR3 contains 12 residues. Germline V gene lookup returns CDR1 LGHDT and CDR2 YNNKEL (reference sequence). V dropped 4 bases and J dropped 4 bases, with 4 bases sitting between them. The CDR3 loop is CASSLLTGELFF. As DNA, the CDR3 is TGTGCCAGCAGCCTCCTCACCGGGGAGCTGTTTTTT.

The V call is TRBV20-1, the J call TRBJ2-1; maybe TRBD1 (6 bases). The CDR3 length is 14 residues. CDR1 DFQATT and CDR2 SNEGSKA come from the germline V gene (reference sequence). CDR3 region: CSASRDTSLNEQFF. CDR3 bases: TGCAGCGCCTCCCGGGACACATCGCTCAATGAGCAGTTCTTC.

The genes are TRBV5-1 and TRBJ2-1, with 9 bases aligning to TRBD1. The CDR3 sequence is 14 residues long. Germline V gives CDR1 SGHRS, CDR2 YFSETQ. The junction had 1 base not matched to a gene; V was cut back by 0 bases and J by 6 bases. DNA of the CDR3: TGCGCCAGCAGCTTGGGACAGGGGGGCAATGAGCAGTTCTTC. Translated: CASSLGQGGNEQFF.

This rearrangement joins TRBV15 to TRBJ2-5, with 8 bases lining up with TRBD1. This CDR3 has 14 amino acids. Germline V gene lookup returns CDR1 LNHNV and CDR2 YYDKDF (reference sequence). The trim removed 3 bases at V and 4 bases at J, leaving 4 bases unmatched. CDR3 in DNA: TGTGCCACCAGCAGTGGGACAGGACTAGAGACCCAGTACTTC. Encoded protein: CATSSGTGLETQYF.

The rearrangement joins TRBV30 to TRBJ2-1; 8 bases fit TRBD2. The CDR3 has 15 residues. Germline CDR1 GTSNPN, CDR2 SVGIG (reference sequence). Trimming cost V 5 bases and J 4 bases; bases outside gene matches: 10. CDR3 DNA sequence: TGTGCCTGGGGGGTAGGGACTAGTGGTTACAATGAGCAGTTCTTC. Translation: CAWGVGTSGYNEQFF.

This rearrangement joins TRBV9 to TRBJ1-2; 7 nucleotides match TRBD1. Trimming cost V 4 bases and J 8 bases; bases outside gene matches: 11. CDR3 length: 14 amino acids. Germline loops: CDR1 SGDLS, CDR2 YYNGEE. The CDR3 bases are TGTGCCAGCAGCACGAGGGACAGCCATGGGGGCTACACCTTC. Protein sequence: CASSTRDSHGGYTF.

This chain uses TRBV7-2 with TRBJ1-5, with D hard to call. The CDR3 consists of 13 residues. Trimming left V 6 bases short and J 3 bases short, with 9 bases between. Germline CDR1 is SGHTA and CDR2 is FQGNSA. CDR3 nucleotide sequence: TGTGCCAGCAGTCAAGACGCCAATCAGCCCCAGCATTTT. It is translated as CASSQDANQPQHF.

The rearrangement joins TRBV20-1 to TRBJ2-3, with D possibly matching TRBD2 (6 bases). V lost 8 bases to trimming and J lost 5 bases, with 17 bases between them. Germline V gene lookup returns CDR1 DFQATT and CDR2 SNEGSKA (reference sequence). The CDR3 has 13 residues. The CDR3 nucleotides are TGCAGTCTCTTAGGGCCGCGGGGAGATACGCAGTATTTT. It translates to CSLLGPRGDTQYF.

The chain has TRBV19 and TRBJ1-5; D gene unclear. Germline values: CDR1 LNHDA, CDR2 SQIVND (reference sequence). V was cut by 10 bases and J by 3 bases, with 19 bases left in between. The CDR3 is 15 residues long. In nucleotides, the CDR3 is TGTGCCACCTCACCTGGGAACAGATTCAATCAGCCCCAGCATTTT. It yields the protein CATSPGNRFNQPQHF.

The CDR3 reads CATSRQGDYGYTF. CDR3 nucleotides: TGTGCCACCAGCAGACAGGGCGACTATGGCTACACCTTC. The chain uses TRBV15 and TRBJ1-2, with D possibly being TRBD1 (5 bases). Germline CDR1 reads LNHNV; CDR2 reads YYDKDF (reference sequence). Deletions cut 2 bases from V and 3 bases from J, with 7 bases between. The length of the CDR3 is 13 residues.

This clonotype was seen only a few times. The chain combines TRBV12-5 with TRBJ2-2, with D possibly being TRBD1 or TRBD2 (5 bases each). Germline V CDR1 and CDR2: LGHNT, FRNRAP. The CDR3 contains 15 residues. V was clipped by 3 bases and J by 0 bases, with 8 bases between them. The CDR3 region is CASGLGTSNTGELFF. The CDR3 nucleotides read TGTGCTAGTGGTTTAGGGACGTCGAACACCGGGGAGCTGTTTTTT.

This chain links TRBV30 with TRBJ1-1; 9 nucleotides line up with TRBD1. Germline V gene lookup returns CDR1 GTSNPN and CDR2 SVGIG (reference sequence). The CDR3 totals 13 residues. Trimming removed 5 bases from V and 5 bases from J; junction bases left unmatched: 6. CDR3 bases: TGTGCCTGGGCCCGGGACAGGGCGACTGAAGCTTTCTTT. Translated: CAWARDRATEAFF.

The chain employs TRBV28 and TRBJ1-1; the D is unclear. V was clipped by 7 bases and J by 6 bases, with 18 bases between them. The CDR3 extends over 14 amino acids. The germline CDR1 and CDR2 sequences are MDHEN and SYDVKM. Here the CDR3 reads CASKVVRINAEAFF. The CDR3 DNA reads as TGTGCCAGCAAAGTGGTTAGGATTAACGCTGAAGCTTTCTTT. The entire variable domain, with the rest obtained from reference TRBV28 and TRBJ1-1, is as follows: DVKVTQSSRYLVKRTGEKVFLECVQDMDHENMFWYRQDPGLGLRLIYFSYDVKMKEKGDIPEGYSVSREKKERFSLILESASTNQTSMYLCASKVVRINAEAFFGQGTRLTVV.

This clonotype appeared a single time. This chain joins TRBV30 and TRBJ1-2; D may be TRBD1 (6 bases). This CDR3 has 16 amino acids. V was clipped by 4 bases and J by 5 bases, with 23 bases between them. Germline-derived CDR1 and CDR2 are GTSNPN and SVGIG (reference sequence). This CDR3 is CAWTPKTQGILYGYTF. The CDR3 coding sequence is TGTGCCTGGACACCGAAAACTCAGGGGATCCTGTATGGCTACACCTTC.

The chain joins TRBV14 to TRBJ2-7; TRBD1 agrees at 7 bases. This CDR3 has 15 amino acids. The V and J ends lost 2 bases and 2 bases, in that order; junction bases with no gene match: 6. Germline loops: CDR1 SGHDN, CDR2 FVKESK. CDR3 DNA: TGTGCCAGCAGCCAAACCCCGACAGGGACCTACGAGCAGTACTTC. The encoded protein is CASSQTPTGTYEQYF.